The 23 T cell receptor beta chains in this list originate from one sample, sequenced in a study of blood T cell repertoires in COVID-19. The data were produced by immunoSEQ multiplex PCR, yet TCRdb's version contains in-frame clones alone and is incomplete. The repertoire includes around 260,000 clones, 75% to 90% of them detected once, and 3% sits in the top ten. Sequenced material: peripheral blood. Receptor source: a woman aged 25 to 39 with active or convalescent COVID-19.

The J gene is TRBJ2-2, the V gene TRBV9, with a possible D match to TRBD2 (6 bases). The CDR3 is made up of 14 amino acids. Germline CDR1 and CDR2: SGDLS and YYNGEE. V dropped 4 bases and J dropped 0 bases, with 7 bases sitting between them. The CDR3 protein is CASSSSANTGELFF. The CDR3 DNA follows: TGTGCCAGCAGCTCTAGCGCGAACACCGGGGAGCTGTTTTTT.

CDR3 in DNA: TGTGCCAGCAGCCCCCAGACCGCGGGGGGGTGGGATACGCAGTATTTT. Amino acid sequence: CASSPQTAGGWDTQYF. This chain links TRBV9 with TRBJ2-3; 9 nucleotides agree with TRBD2. Trimming took 4 bases from V and 6 from J; bases not matched to a gene: 12. Germline values: CDR1 SGDLS, CDR2 YYNGEE. CDR3 length equals 16 residues. Supplemented by reference TRBV9 and TRBJ2-3, the full variable domain reads DSGVTQTPKHLITATGQRVTLRCSPRSGDLSVYWYQQSLDQGLQFLIQYYNGEERAKGNILERFSAQQFPDLHSELNLSSLELGDSALYFCASSPQTAGGWDTQYFGPGTRLTVL.

The DNA for the CDR3 is TGTGCCAGCAGCACTACAGGGGTTGTAGGCTACACCTTC. This codes for CASSTTGVVGYTF. The chain combines TRBV5-6 with TRBJ1-2; 7 nucleotides agree with TRBD1. CDR3 size: 13 residues. From germline, CDR1 is SGHDT and CDR2 YYEEEE. V gave up 4 bases and J gave up 8 bases; unmatched junction bases: 8.

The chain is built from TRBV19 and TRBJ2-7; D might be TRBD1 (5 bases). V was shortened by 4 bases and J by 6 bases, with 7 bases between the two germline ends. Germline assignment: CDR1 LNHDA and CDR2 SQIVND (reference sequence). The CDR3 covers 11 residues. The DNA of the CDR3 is TGTGCCAGTAGTAATCAGGGCGAGCAGTACTTC. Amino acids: CASSNQGEQYF.

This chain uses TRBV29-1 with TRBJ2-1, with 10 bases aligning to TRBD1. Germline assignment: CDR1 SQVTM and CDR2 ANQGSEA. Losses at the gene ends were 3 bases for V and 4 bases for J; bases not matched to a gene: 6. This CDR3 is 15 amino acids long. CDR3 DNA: TGCAGCGTTGAGGGCGACAGGGGGCAGTACAATGAGCAGTTCTTC. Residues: CSVEGDRGQYNEQFF.

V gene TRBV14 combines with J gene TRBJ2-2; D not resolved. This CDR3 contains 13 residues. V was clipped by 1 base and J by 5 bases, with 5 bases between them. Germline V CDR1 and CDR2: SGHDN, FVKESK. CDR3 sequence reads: CASSQVHTGELFF. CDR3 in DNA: TGTGCCAGCAGCCAAGTTCATACCGGGGAGCTGTTTTTT.

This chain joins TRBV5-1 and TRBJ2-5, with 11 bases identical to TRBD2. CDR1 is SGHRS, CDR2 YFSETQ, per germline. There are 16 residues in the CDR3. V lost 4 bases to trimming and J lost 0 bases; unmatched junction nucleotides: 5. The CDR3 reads CASSMGLAAYQETQYF. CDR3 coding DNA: TGCGCCAGCAGCATGGGACTAGCGGCGTACCAAGAGACCCAGTACTTC.

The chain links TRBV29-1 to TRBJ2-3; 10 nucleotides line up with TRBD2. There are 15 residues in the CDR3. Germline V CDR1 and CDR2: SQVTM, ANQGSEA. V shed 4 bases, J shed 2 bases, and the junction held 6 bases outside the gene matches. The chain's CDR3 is CSVVLAGGSTDTQYF. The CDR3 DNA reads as TGCAGCGTTGTCTTAGCGGGGGGCTCCACAGATACGCAGTATTTT.

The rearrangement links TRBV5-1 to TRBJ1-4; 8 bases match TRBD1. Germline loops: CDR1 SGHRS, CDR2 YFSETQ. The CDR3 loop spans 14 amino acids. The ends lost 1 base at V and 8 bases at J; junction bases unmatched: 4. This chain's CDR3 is CASSLTGGEEKLFF. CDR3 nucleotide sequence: TGCGCCAGCAGCTTGACAGGGGGGGAGGAAAAACTGTTTTTT.

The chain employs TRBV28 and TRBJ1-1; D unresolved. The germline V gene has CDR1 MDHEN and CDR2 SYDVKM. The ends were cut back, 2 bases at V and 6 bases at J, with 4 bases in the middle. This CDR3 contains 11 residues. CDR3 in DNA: TGTGCCAGCAGTTTAGTCGCTGAAGCTTTCTTT. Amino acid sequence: CASSLVAEAFF. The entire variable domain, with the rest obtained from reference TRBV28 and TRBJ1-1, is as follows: DVKVTQSSRYLVKRTGEKVFLECVQDMDHENMFWYRQDPGLGLRLIYFSYDVKMKEKGDIPEGYSVSREKKERFSLILESASTNQTSMYLCASSLVAEAFFGQGTRLTVV.

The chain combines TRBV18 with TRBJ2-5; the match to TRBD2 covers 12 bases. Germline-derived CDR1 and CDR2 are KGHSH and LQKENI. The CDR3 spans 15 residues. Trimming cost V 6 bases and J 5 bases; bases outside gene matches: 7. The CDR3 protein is CASSSSGGAVETQYF. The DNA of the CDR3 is TGTGCCAGCTCTTCTAGCGGGGGGGCCGTGGAGACCCAGTACTTC.

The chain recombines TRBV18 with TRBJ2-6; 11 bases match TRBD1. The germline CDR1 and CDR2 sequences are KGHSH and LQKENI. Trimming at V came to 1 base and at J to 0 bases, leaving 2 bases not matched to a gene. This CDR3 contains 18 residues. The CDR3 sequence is CASSPLGTGGSGANVLTF. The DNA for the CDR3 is TGTGCCAGCTCACCACTTGGGACAGGGGGCTCTGGGGCCAACGTCCTGACTTTC.

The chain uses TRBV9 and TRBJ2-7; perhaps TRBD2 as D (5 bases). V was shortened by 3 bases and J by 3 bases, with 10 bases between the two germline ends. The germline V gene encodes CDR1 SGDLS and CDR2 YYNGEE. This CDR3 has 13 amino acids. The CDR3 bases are TGTGCCAGCAGCGGAGGGAACCGCTACGAGCAGTACTTC. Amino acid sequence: CASSGGNRYEQYF.

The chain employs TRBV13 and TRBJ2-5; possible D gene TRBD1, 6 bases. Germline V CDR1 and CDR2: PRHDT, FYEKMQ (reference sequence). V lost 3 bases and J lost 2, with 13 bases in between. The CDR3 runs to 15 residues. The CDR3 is CASSLPDSPQETQYF. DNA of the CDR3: TGTGCCAGCAGCTTGCCGGACAGCCCTCAAGAGACCCAGTACTTC.

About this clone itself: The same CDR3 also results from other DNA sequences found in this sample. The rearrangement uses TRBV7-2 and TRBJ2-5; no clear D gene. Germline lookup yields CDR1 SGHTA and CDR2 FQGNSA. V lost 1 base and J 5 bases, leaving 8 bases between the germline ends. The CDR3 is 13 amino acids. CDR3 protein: CASSLDPRETQYF. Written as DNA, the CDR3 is TGTGCCAGCAGCTTAGATCCGCGGGAGACCCAGTACTTC.

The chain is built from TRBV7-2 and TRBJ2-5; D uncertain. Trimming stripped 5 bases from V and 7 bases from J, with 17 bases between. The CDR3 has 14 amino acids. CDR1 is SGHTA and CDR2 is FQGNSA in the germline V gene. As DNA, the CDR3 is TGTGCCAGCAGCCCCCCCCGGGTTGCCGGGACCCAGTACTTC. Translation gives CASSPPRVAGTQYF.

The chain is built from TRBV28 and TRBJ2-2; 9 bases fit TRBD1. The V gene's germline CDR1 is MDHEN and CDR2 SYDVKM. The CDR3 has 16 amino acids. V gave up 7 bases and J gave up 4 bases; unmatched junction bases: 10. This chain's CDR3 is CASTSAGTGSTGELFF. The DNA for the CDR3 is TGTGCCAGCACCTCCGCCGGGACAGGGTCCACCGGGGAGCTGTTTTTT.

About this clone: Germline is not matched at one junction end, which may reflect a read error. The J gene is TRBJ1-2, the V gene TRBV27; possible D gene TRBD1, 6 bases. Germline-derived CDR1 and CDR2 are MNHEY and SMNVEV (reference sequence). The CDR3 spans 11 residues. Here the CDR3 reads CASSQKQGSSF. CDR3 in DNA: TGTGCCAGCAGTCAAAAACAGGGTTCCAGCTTC.

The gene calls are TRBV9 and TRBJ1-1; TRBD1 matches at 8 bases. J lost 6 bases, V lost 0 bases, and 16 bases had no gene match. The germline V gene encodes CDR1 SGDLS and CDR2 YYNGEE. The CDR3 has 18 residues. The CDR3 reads CASSVAPGDRWLGAEAFF. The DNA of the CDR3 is TGTGCCAGCAGCGTAGCTCCTGGGGACAGGTGGCTAGGGGCTGAAGCTTTCTTT.

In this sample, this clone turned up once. The CDR3 reads CATSDRQGTQETQYF. DNA of the CDR3: TGTGCCACCAGTGATCGACAGGGAACCCAAGAGACCCAGTACTTC. This chain joins TRBV24-1 and TRBJ2-5; 7 bases match TRBD1. V lost 3 bases and J lost 1; bases outside the gene matches: 4. This CDR3 is built from 15 residues. Germline values: CDR1 KGHDR, CDR2 SFDVKD.

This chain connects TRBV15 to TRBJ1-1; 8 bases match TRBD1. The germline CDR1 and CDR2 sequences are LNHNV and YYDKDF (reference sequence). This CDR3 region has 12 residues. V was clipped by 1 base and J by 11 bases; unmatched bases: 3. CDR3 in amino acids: CATSRVQGAAFF. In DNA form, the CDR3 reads TGTGCCACCAGCAGAGTTCAGGGGGCGGCTTTCTTT.

This chain's CDR3 is CASSPLSGAPYNEQFF. CDR3 in DNA: TGTGCCAGCAGCCCCTTAAGCGGGGCCCCCTACAATGAGCAGTTCTTC. V is TRBV7-2 and J is TRBJ2-1, with TRBD2 identical over 7 bases. CDR1 and CDR2 from the germline V gene are SGHTA and FQGNSA. The CDR3 runs 16 residues. The trim removed 5 bases at V and 2 bases at J, leaving 9 bases unmatched.

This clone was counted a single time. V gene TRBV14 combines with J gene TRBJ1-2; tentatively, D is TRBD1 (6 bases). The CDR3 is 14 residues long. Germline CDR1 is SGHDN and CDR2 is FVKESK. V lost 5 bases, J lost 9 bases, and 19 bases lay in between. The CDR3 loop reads CASSSRGRGMRYTF. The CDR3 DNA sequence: TGTGCCAGCAGCTCAAGGGGGAGGGGGATGCGCTACACCTTC.